This TCR beta chain was captured in a study of graft-versus-host responses after intestinal transplantation. This CDR3 contains 14 residues. Germline CDR1 MNHEY, CDR2 SVGAGI. The trim removed 2 bases at V and 5 bases at J, leaving 5 bases unmatched. Sequencing used immunoSEQ multiplex PCR; TCRdb keeps in-frame clones, though not all of them. The sample includes tens of thousands of clones, around 82% of them seen just once. This clone was observed once. Its antigen is currently unknown. The chain uses TRBV6-5 and TRBJ1-2; 7 positions agree with TRBD1. This receptor was identified in a human donor who was the organ donor for an intestinal transplant. The starting material was unstimulated CD4+ T cells sorted from spleen or lymph node cells, obtained before transplant. CDR3 bases: TGTGCCAGCAGTTACGGGGACAGTGTATATGGCTACACCTTC. This encodes CASSYGDSVYGYTF.